This entry is about one T cell receptor beta chain. These data come from a study of identical twins. The trim removed 3 bases at V and 7 bases at J, leaving 2 bases unmatched. Per the germline V gene, CDR1 is LNHDA and CDR2 is SQIVND (reference sequence). The CDR3 consists of 13 residues. TCRdb analysed the 5' RACE reads with MiXCR anew, one entry per CDR3 protein. The data contain hundreds of thousands of distinct CDR3 sequences, just over 7% of them singletons. These sequences were also reported in another study, on yellow fever vaccine responses in identical twins. That paper notes: After vaccination, twins' T cell response reportedly seemed partly convergent, partly personalized.

V gene TRBV19 combines with J gene TRBJ2-1, with TRBD2 matching over 8 bases. Source material: PBMCs. The origin of this receptor is a woman between 18 and 29 years old in good health. CDR3 amino acids: CASSIASGNEQFF. The CDR3, as DNA: TGTGCCAGTAGTATCGCTAGCGGGAATGAGCAGTTCTTC.